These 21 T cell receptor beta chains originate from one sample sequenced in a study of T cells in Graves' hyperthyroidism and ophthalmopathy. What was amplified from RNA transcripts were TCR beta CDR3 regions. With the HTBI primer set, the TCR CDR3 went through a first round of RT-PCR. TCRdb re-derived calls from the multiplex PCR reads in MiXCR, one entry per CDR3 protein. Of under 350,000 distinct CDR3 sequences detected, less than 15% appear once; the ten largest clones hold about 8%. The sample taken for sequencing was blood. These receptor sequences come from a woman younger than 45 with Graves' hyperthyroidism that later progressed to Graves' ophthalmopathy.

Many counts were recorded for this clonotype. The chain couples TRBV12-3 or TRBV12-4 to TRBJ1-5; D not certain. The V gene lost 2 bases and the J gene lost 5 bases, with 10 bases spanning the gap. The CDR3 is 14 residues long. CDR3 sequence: CASSLISGDQPQHF. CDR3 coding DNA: TGTGCCAGCAGTTTAATATCCGGGGATCAGCCCCAGCATTTT.

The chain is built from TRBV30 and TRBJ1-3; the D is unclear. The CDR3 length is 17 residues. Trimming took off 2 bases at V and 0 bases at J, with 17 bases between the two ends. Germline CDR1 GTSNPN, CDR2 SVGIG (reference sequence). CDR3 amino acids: CAWSTKREAGSGNTIYF. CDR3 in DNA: TGTGCCTGGAGTACGAAGAGGGAGGCCGGCTCTGGAAACACCATATATTTT.

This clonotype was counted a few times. CDR3: CASSAVRGGYEQYF. In DNA, the CDR3 is TGTGCCAGCAGCGCTGTGAGGGGGGGCTACGAGCAGTACTTC. J is TRBJ2-7 and V is TRBV7-6, with a possible D match to TRBD2 (7 bases). The CDR3 extends over 14 amino acids. V lost 5 bases to trimming and J lost 3 bases, with 14 bases between them. Germline CDR1 reads SGHVS; CDR2 reads FNYEAQ.

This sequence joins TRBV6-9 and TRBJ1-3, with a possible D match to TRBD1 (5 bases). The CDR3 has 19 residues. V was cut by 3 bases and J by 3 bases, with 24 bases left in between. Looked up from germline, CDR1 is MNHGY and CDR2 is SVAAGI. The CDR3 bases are TGTGCCAGCAGTTACAGCCTCGGAGGTGGGACCTATGATGGAAACACCATATATTTT. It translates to CASSYSLGGGTYDGNTIYF.

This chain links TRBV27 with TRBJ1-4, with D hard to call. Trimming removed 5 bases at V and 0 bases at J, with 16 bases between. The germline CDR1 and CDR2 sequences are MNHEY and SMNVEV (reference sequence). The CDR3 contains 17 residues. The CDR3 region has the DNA TGTGCCAGCAGTAAACTAGCGAGTAGTGCAACTAATGAAAAACTGTTTTTT. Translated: CASSKLASSATNEKLFF.

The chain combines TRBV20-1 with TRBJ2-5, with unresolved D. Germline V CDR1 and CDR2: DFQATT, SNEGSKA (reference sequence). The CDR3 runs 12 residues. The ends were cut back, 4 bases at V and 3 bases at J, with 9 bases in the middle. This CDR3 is CSATGREETQYF. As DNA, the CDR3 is TGCAGTGCTACCGGTCGGGAAGAGACCCAGTACTTC.

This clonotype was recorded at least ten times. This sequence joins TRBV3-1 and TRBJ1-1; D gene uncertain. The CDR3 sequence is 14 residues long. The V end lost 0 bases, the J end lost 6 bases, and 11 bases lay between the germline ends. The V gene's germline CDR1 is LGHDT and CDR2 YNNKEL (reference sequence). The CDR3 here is CASSQELTDPEAFF. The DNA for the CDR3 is TGTGCCAGCAGCCAAGAGCTCACGGACCCTGAAGCTTTCTTT.

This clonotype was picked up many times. CDR3 residues: CSPIVGGTGAGNEQFF. Here the CDR3 DNA reads TGCAGTCCAATAGTGGGGGGCACAGGGGCTGGAAATGAGCAGTTCTTC. The chain combines TRBV20-1 with TRBJ2-1; a weak D match, TRBD1 (7 bases). With 8 bases removed from V and 7 bases from J, the gap between germline ends came to 27 bases. Per germline, CDR1 DFQATT and CDR2 SNEGSKA (reference sequence). This CDR3 has 16 amino acids.

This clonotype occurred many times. CDR3 nucleotide sequence: TGTGCCAGCAGTTCTATCCCCGGGACTAGCGGAGGGACCGACGAGCAGTACTTC. It yields the protein CASSSIPGTSGGTDEQYF. This chain joins TRBV28 and TRBJ2-7, with TRBD2 matching over 11 bases. V dropped 4 bases and J dropped 5; count of bases not matched to a gene: 16. CDR1 is MDHEN and CDR2 is SYDVKM in the germline V gene. This CDR3 has 18 residues.

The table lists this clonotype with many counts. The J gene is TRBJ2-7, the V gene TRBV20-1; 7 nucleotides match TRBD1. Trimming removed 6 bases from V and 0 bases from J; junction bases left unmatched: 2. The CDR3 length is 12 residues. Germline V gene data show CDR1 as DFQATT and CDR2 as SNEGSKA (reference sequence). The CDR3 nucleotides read TGCAGTGCCGACAGGGACTCCTACGAGCAGTACTTC. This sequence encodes CSADRDSYEQYF.

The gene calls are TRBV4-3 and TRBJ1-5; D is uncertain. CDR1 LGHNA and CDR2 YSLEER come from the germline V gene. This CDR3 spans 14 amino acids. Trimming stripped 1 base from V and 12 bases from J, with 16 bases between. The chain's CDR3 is CASSQGLLEEDQHF. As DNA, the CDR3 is TGCGCCAGCAGCCAAGGATTACTCGAGGAAGACCAGCATTTT.

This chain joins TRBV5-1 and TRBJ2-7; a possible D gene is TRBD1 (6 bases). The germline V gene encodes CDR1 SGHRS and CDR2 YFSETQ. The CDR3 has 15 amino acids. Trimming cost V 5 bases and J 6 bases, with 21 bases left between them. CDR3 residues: CASSPDGEGVREQYF. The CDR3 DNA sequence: TGCGCCAGCAGTCCAGACGGTGAGGGGGTGCGCGAGCAGTACTTC. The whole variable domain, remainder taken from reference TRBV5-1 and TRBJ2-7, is KAGVTQTPRYLIKTRGQQVTLSCSPISGHRSVSWYQQTPGQGLQFLFEYFSETQRNKGNFPGRFSGRQFSNSRSEMNVSTLELGDSALYLCASSPDGEGVREQYFGPGTRLTVT.

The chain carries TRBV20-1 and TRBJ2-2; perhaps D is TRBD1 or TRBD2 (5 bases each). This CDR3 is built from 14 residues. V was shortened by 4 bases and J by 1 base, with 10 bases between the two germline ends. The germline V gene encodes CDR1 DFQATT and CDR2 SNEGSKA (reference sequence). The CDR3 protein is CSAIGDLNTGELFF. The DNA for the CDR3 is TGCAGTGCTATCGGGGACCTGAACACCGGGGAGCTGTTTTTT.

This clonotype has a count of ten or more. The CDR3 bases are TGTGCCAGCTCTTCCGTACTCAAGCCCGAGACCCAGTACTTC. Protein sequence: CASSSVLKPETQYF. The V call is TRBV12-3 or TRBV12-4, the J call TRBJ2-5; no firm D call. With 8 bases removed from V and 5 bases from J, the gap between germline ends came to 18 bases. CDR3 length: 14 amino acids.

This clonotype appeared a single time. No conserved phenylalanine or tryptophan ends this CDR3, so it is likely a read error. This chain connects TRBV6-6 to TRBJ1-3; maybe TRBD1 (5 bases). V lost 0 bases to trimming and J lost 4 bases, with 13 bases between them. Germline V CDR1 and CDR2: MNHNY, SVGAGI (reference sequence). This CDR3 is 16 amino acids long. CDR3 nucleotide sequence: TGTGCCAGCAGTTACTCCCTCCAGGGTTCCGGAAACACCATATATTCT. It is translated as CASSYSLQGSGNTIYS.

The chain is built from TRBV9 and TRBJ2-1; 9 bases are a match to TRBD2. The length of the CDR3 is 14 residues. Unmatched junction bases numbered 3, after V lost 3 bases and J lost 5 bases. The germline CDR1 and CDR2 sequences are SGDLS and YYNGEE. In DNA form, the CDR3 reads TGTGCCAGCAGCGACTCTAGCGGGAACAATGAGCAGTTCTTC. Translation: CASSDSSGNNEQFF. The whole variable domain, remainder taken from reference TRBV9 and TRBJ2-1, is DSGVTQTPKHLITATGQRVTLRCSPRSGDLSVYWYQQSLDQGLQFLIQYYNGEERAKGNILERFSAQQFPDLHSELNLSSLELGDSALYFCASSDSSGNNEQFFGPGTRLTVL.

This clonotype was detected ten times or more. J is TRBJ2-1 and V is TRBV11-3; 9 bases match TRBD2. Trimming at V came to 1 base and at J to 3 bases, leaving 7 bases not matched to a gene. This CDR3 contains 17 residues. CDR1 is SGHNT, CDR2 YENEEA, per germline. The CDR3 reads CASSLGAIAGDYNEQFF. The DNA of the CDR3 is TGTGCCAGCAGCTTAGGGGCAATAGCGGGAGACTACAATGAGCAGTTCTTC.

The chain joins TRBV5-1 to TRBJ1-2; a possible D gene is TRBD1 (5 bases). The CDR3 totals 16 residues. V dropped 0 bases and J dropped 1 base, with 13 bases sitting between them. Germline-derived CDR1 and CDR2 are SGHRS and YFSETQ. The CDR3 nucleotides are TGCGCCAGCAGCTTGGCCTTCACAGGACTTAACTATGGCTACACCTTC. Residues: CASSLAFTGLNYGYTF. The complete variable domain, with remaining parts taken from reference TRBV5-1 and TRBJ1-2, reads KAGVTQTPRYLIKTRGQQVTLSCSPISGHRSVSWYQQTPGQGLQFLFEYFSETQRNKGNFPGRFSGRQFSNSRSEMNVSTLELGDSALYLCASSLAFTGLNYGYTFGSGTRLTVV.

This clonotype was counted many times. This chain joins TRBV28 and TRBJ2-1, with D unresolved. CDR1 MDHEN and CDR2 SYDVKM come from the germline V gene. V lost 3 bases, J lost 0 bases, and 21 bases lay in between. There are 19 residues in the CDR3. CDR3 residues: CASSFQLVGSPSSYNEQFF. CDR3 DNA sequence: TGTGCCAGCAGTTTTCAGTTAGTGGGCTCGCCGAGCTCCTACAATGAGCAGTTCTTC.

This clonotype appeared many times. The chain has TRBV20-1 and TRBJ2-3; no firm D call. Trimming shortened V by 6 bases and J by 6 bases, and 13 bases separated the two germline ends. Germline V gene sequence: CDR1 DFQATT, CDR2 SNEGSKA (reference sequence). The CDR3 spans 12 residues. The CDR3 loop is CSAPDSHDTQYF. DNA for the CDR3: TGCAGTGCACCTGACTCGCATGATACGCAGTATTTT.

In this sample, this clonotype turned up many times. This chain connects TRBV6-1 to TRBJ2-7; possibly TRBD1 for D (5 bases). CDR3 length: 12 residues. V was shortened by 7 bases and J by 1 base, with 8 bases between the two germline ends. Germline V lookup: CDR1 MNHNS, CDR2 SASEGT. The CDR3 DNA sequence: TGTGCCAGCACAGGGATTTCCTACGAGCAGTACTTC. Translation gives CASTGISYEQYF.